A single sample gave rise to the 18 T cell receptor beta chains below, sequenced in a study of chemoradiotherapy in HPV16-positive cancers. Sequencing was performed with immunoSEQ multiplex PCR; in TCRdb, only in-frame clones are kept and a portion is missing. In the table there are about 53,000 clones, 90% of which are singletons. The sample in question was blood, obtained from a patient who underwent chemoradiotherapy. These receptors were obtained from a human donor with HPV-associated anogenital cancer.

The V call is TRBV11-2, the J call TRBJ2-7; 10 bases match TRBD1. The CDR3 extends over 16 amino acids. V was pared by 5 bases and J by 3 bases, with 10 bases of the junction left unmatched. Germline CDR1 is SGHAT and CDR2 is FQNNGV. CDR3 protein: CASSGRDRGLNYEQYF. DNA of the CDR3: TGTGCCAGCAGCGGTCGCGACAGGGGGCTCAACTACGAGCAGTACTTC.

The V call is TRBV18, the J call TRBJ1-3; no clear D gene. From germline, CDR1 is KGHSH and CDR2 LQKENI. Trimming cost V 4 bases and J 3 bases, with 13 bases left between them. The CDR3 runs 15 residues. The DNA for the CDR3 is TGTGCCAGCTCACAATGGGATCGGCTTGGAAACACCATATATTTT. Protein sequence: CASSQWDRLGNTIYF. Looking up the rest from reference TRBV18 and TRBJ1-3 gives the full variable domain: NAGVMQNPRHLVRRRGQEARLRCSPMKGHSHVYWYRQLPEEGLKFMVYLQKENIIDESGMPKERFSAEFPKEGPSILRIQQVVRGDSAAYFCASSQWDRLGNTIYFGEGSWLTVV.

The chain employs TRBV4-3 and TRBJ1-2; 9 bases line up with TRBD1. V dropped 0 bases and J dropped 8; count of bases not matched to a gene: 13. The germline gives CDR1 LGHNA, CDR2 YSLEER. The CDR3 contains 17 residues. The DNA for the CDR3 is TGCGCCAGCAGCCAAGATGGGGGGGACAGGGTTGATACCGGCTACACCTTC. Translation: CASSQDGGDRVDTGYTF.

In its sample, this clone was seen once. The V gene is TRBV30, the J gene TRBJ1-3; 12 bases are a match to TRBD1. V dropped 3 bases and J dropped 4; count of bases not matched to a gene: 1. This CDR3 has 14 amino acids. Per germline, CDR1 GTSNPN and CDR2 SVGIG (reference sequence). As DNA, the CDR3 is TGTGCCTGGAGGGGACAGGGGGCCGGAAACACCATATATTTT. This encodes CAWRGQGAGNTIYF.

This sequence joins TRBV10-3 and TRBJ1-5, with D possibly matching TRBD1 (6 bases). The V and J ends lost 0 bases and 1 base respectively, with 16 bases between them. CDR3 size: 18 residues. Germline lookup yields CDR1 ENHRY and CDR2 SYGVKD. The CDR3 DNA reads TGTGCCATCAGTGAGTCCAGGAGGGGGGGCGGGAGCAATCAGCCCCAGCATTTT. It is translated as CAISESRRGGGSNQPQHF.

The chain links TRBV9 to TRBJ1-6; TRBD1 aligns across 9 bases. This CDR3 has 15 residues. Germline V gene lookup returns CDR1 SGDLS and CDR2 YYNGEE. J lost 9 bases, V lost 4 bases, and 8 bases had no gene match. The DNA of the CDR3 is TGTGCCAGCAGCATCCGGGACAGGGAAAGTTCACCCCTCCACTTT. Translated, it gives CASSIRDRESSPLHF. Full variable domain (remainder filled in from reference TRBV9 and TRBJ1-6): DSGVTQTPKHLITATGQRVTLRCSPRSGDLSVYWYQQSLDQGLQFLIQYYNGEERAKGNILERFSAQQFPDLHSELNLSSLELGDSALYFCASSIRDRESSPLHFGNGTRLTVT.

The CDR3 DNA is TGTGCCAGTAGTACCCGGGCGGGATCTCAAGAGACCCAGTACTTC. Translation: CASSTRAGSQETQYF. The chain links TRBV19 to TRBJ2-5, with a tentative D call TRBD2 (6 bases). Deletions cut 4 bases from V and 2 bases from J, with 14 bases between. There are 15 residues in the CDR3. CDR1 is LNHDA, CDR2 SQIVND, per germline (reference sequence).

This chain joins TRBV18 and TRBJ2-7, with 8 positions matching TRBD2. The germline CDR1 and CDR2 sequences are KGHSH and LQKENI. The junction had 4 bases not matched to a gene; V was cut back by 2 bases and J by 4 bases. The CDR3 covers 14 residues. CDR3 coding DNA: TGTGCCAGCTCACCAACGACTAGCGAGTACGAGCAGTACTTC. As protein: CASSPTTSEYEQYF.

The rearrangement links TRBV7-2 to TRBJ2-3; D might be TRBD1 or TRBD2, each matching 7 bases. This CDR3 has 15 amino acids. V was cut by 5 bases and J by 0 bases, with 12 bases left in between. Germline lookup yields CDR1 SGHTA and CDR2 FQGNSA. The CDR3 reads CASSPRGGSTDTQYF. The CDR3, as DNA: TGTGCCAGCAGCCCCAGGGGGGGGAGCACAGATACGCAGTATTTT.

This chain connects TRBV10-3 to TRBJ1-3; possibly TRBD1 for D (6 bases). V dropped 9 bases and J dropped 0 bases, with 15 bases sitting between them. The CDR3 loop spans 15 amino acids. Germline V gene sequence: CDR1 ENHRY, CDR2 SYGVKD. The CDR3 protein is CAMVGGANSGNTIYF. The CDR3 nucleotides are TGTGCCATGGTAGGGGGGGCTAACTCTGGAAACACCATATATTTT.

This rearrangement joins TRBV11-1 to TRBJ2-5, with D tentatively TRBD1 (5 bases). In germline, CDR1 is SGHAT, CDR2 FQDESV (reference sequence). Trimming removed 3 bases at V and 4 bases at J, with 9 bases between. The CDR3 extends over 13 amino acids. The chain's CDR3 is CASSLGRVETQYF. The CDR3 region has the DNA TGTGCCAGCAGCTTGGGCAGGGTAGAGACCCAGTACTTC.

V usage is TRBV15 and J usage is TRBJ1-1; D call uncertain. Germline assignment: CDR1 LNHNV and CDR2 YYDKDF (reference sequence). The CDR3 covers 13 residues. Trimming shortened V by 7 bases and J by 0 bases, and 9 bases separated the two germline ends. CDR3 DNA: TGTGCCACCAAGAGACCGATGAACACTGAAGCTTTCTTT. This encodes CATKRPMNTEAFF.

The CDR3 reads CASSPTGSSGNTIYF. In nucleotides, the CDR3 is TGTGCCAGCAGTCCAACAGGTAGCTCTGGAAACACCATATATTTT. The rearrangement joins TRBV27 to TRBJ1-3; maybe TRBD1 (5 bases). Germline V gene sequence: CDR1 MNHEY, CDR2 SMNVEV (reference sequence). The CDR3 runs to 15 residues. V lost 5 bases and J 0 bases, leaving 11 bases between the germline ends.

The chain has TRBV5-1 and TRBJ1-2, with D unclear. V was pared by 5 bases and J by 0 bases, with 17 bases between. The V gene's germline CDR1 is SGHRS and CDR2 YFSETQ. This CDR3 comprises 16 residues. In DNA form, the CDR3 reads TGCGCCAGCAGTATGGCCCTCGGGGTGGCTAACTATGGCTACACCTTC. Translation gives CASSMALGVANYGYTF. The whole variable domain, filled in from reference TRBV5-1 and TRBJ1-2, reads KAGVTQTPRYLIKTRGQQVTLSCSPISGHRSVSWYQQTPGQGLQFLFEYFSETQRNKGNFPGRFSGRQFSNSRSEMNVSTLELGDSALYLCASSMALGVANYGYTFGSGTRLTVV.

Only a few counts were recorded for this clone. The genes are TRBV11-2 and TRBJ1-2; the match to TRBD1 covers 7 bases. Germline CDR1 reads SGHAT; CDR2 reads FQNNGV. V was pared by 5 bases and J by 4 bases, with 7 bases of the junction left unmatched. The CDR3 is made up of 14 amino acids. This chain's CDR3 is CASSPTGRPYGYTF. For the CDR3, the DNA is TGTGCCAGCAGCCCGACAGGGCGCCCCTATGGCTACACCTTC.

The chain uses TRBV5-4 and TRBJ2-7; D gene ambiguous. Trimming took 2 bases from V and 0 from J, leaving 15 bases between them. Germline V CDR1 and CDR2: SGHNT, YYREEE (reference sequence). The CDR3 consists of 16 residues. The DNA for the CDR3 is TGTGCCAGCAGCTTTGATCTGGGAAGCAGCTCCTACGAGCAGTACTTC. Encoded protein: CASSFDLGSSSYEQYF.

This clone has only one observation. This chain connects TRBV4-1 to TRBJ1-4; D is ambiguous. The CDR3 contains 15 residues. Germline V lookup: CDR1 MGHRA, CDR2 YSYEKL. V gave up 4 bases and J gave up 2 bases, with 11 bases separating them. The CDR3 coding sequence is TGCGCCAGCAGCCTCAGCCTTGGGACTAATGAAAAACTGTTTTTT. Protein sequence: CASSLSLGTNEKLFF.

There are a few counts of this clone. CDR3 amino acids: CASSSGTGGLDYGYTF. The CDR3 DNA is TGTGCCAGCAGCTCAGGGACAGGGGGCTTGGACTATGGCTACACCTTC. The chain couples TRBV13 to TRBJ1-2, with 12 bases identical to TRBD1. V shed 4 bases and J 3 bases; nucleotides not matched to a gene: 6. The germline V gene has CDR1 PRHDT and CDR2 FYEKMQ (reference sequence). This CDR3 spans 16 amino acids.